Shown below are 32 T cell receptor beta chains from a single sample sequenced in a study of shared clonotypes between healthy human individuals. Assay: immunoSEQ multiplex PCR; the TCRdb copy retains only in-frame clones and omits some. The sample includes a few million clones, about 92% of them seen just once. The sequenced material came from naive CD4+ T cells from PBMCs. Subset indicated: CD45RA+ positively selected. The receptors were sampled from a man younger than 30 in good health. Some clones in this sample may be carry-over from other donors' samples.

Worth noting for this clone: This same CDR3 is encoded by further DNA sequences in the sample. This rearrangement joins TRBV7-9 to TRBJ2-3; the D gene is possibly TRBD1 (6 bases). CDR3 size: 15 residues. Germline CDR1 is SEHNR and CDR2 is FQNEAQ (reference sequence). V lost 1 base and J lost 3, with 11 bases in between. The CDR3 DNA is TGTGCCAGCAGCTTAGACAGGGCAGTGACAGATACGCAGTATTTT. Residues: CASSLDRAVTDTQYF. Drawing the rest from reference TRBV7-9 and TRBJ2-3, the complete variable domain is DTGVSQNPRHKITKRGQNVTFRCDPISEHNRLYWYRQTLGQGPEFLTYFQNEAQLEKSRLLSDRFSAERPKGSFSTLEIQRTEQGDSAMYLCASSLDRAVTDTQYFGPGTRLTVL.

This chain joins TRBV7-3 and TRBJ2-5; D remains ambiguous. Germline V gives CDR1 SGHTA, CDR2 FQGTGA. V was trimmed by 2 bases and J by 1 base, leaving 5 bases between them. The length of the CDR3 is 13 residues. For the CDR3, the DNA is TGTGCCAGCAGCTTAGGTATCCAAGAGACCCAGTACTTC. Protein: CASSLGIQETQYF.

The gene calls are TRBV7-3 and TRBJ2-7, with 13 bases matching TRBD2. The V and J ends lost 5 bases and 7 bases, in that order; junction bases with no gene match: 11. This CDR3 comprises 16 residues. The V gene's germline CDR1 is SGHTA and CDR2 FQGTGA. The CDR3, as DNA: TGTGCCAGCAGCCCCACTCGGACTAGCGGGAGTGGGGAGCAGTACTTC. It encodes CASSPTRTSGSGEQYF.

Worth noting for this clone: A much larger clone differs from this one at a single base, so this may be a read error. In the same sample, other DNA sequences code for this CDR3. This chain joins TRBV18 and TRBJ2-5; no definite D call. V was pared by 5 bases and J by 2 bases, with 3 bases between. The CDR3 length is 11 residues. Looked up from germline, CDR1 is KGHSH and CDR2 is LQKENI. CDR3 amino acids: CASSAQETQYF. CDR3 nucleotides: TGTGCCAGCTCAGCACAAGAGACCCAGTACTTC.

The J gene is TRBJ2-1, the V gene TRBV14; D remains unclear. Germline assignment: CDR1 SGHDN and CDR2 FVKESK. The CDR3 totals 11 residues. V lost 2 bases and J 9 bases, leaving 5 bases between the germline ends. This chain's CDR3 is CASSQFVEQFF. In nucleotides, the CDR3 is TGTGCCAGCAGCCAATTTGTTGAGCAGTTCTTC.

The CDR3 is CASSPQGRSADTQYF. DNA for the CDR3: TGCGCCAGCAGCCCCCAGGGCCGTAGCGCAGATACGCAGTATTTT. V is TRBV5-1 and J is TRBJ2-3, with D perhaps TRBD1 or TRBD2 (5 bases each). CDR3 length equals 15 residues. The V gene's germline CDR1 is SGHRS and CDR2 YFSETQ. Trimming cost V 4 bases and J 4 bases, with 16 bases left between them.

The chain is built from TRBV7-8 and TRBJ2-2; 8 bases fit TRBD2. Germline V CDR1 and CDR2: SGHVS, FQNEAQ. V gave up 2 bases and J gave up 0 bases; unmatched junction bases: 17. The CDR3 is made up of 21 amino acids. CDR3 protein: CASSLRVSSGGSNANTGELFF. DNA for the CDR3: TGTGCCAGCAGCTTAAGGGTTTCGAGCGGGGGAAGTAACGCGAACACCGGGGAGCTGTTTTTT.

There are a few counts of this clone. The chain employs TRBV29-1 and TRBJ1-1, with D uncertain. This CDR3 contains 13 residues. Germline V lookup: CDR1 SQVTM, CDR2 ANQGSEA. Deletions cut 3 bases from V and 0 bases from J, with 8 bases between. The CDR3 nucleotides read TGCAGCGTTGATAGCGAGATGAACACTGAAGCTTTCTTT. This gives the protein CSVDSEMNTEAFF. The variable domain in full, completed from reference TRBV29-1 and TRBJ1-1, reads SAVISQKPSRDICQRGTSLTIQCQVDSQVTMMFWYRQQPGQSLTLIATANQGSEATYESGFVIDKFPISRPNLTFSTLTVSNMSPEDSSIYLCSVDSEMNTEAFFGQGTRLTVV.

This clone was observed a handful of times. In the same sample, other DNA sequences code for this CDR3. This rearrangement joins TRBV28 to TRBJ1-1; D remains unclear. CDR3 length equals 11 residues. V was shortened by 6 bases and J by 0 bases, with 2 bases between the two germline ends. Germline lookup yields CDR1 MDHEN and CDR2 SYDVKM. CDR3 sequence: CASRMNTEAFF. The CDR3 DNA sequence: TGTGCCAGCAGGATGAACACTGAAGCTTTCTTT.

A note on this clone: Within the sample, other DNA sequences also encode this same CDR3. The chain employs TRBV15 and TRBJ2-5; D is uncertain. Deletions cut 1 base from V and 3 bases from J, with 3 bases between. Germline V gene data show CDR1 as LNHNV and CDR2 as YYDKDF (reference sequence). The CDR3 is made up of 12 amino acids. This CDR3 reads CATSRGEETQYF. The CDR3 region has the DNA TGTGCCACCAGCAGAGGAGAAGAGACCCAGTACTTC.

This clone has more than one count but fewer than ten. This same CDR3 is encoded by further DNA sequences in the sample. The rearrangement uses TRBV12-5 and TRBJ2-5; 8 nucleotides match TRBD2. CDR3 length equals 15 residues. Germline CDR1 is LGHNT and CDR2 is FRNRAP. The V and J ends lost 2 bases and 0 bases, in that order; junction bases with no gene match: 2. The DNA of the CDR3 is TGTGCTAGTGGTTTGACTAGCGGAGACCAAGAGACCCAGTACTTC. Protein product: CASGLTSGDQETQYF.

The gene calls are TRBV30 and TRBJ2-3; D remains unclear. Germline CDR1 GTSNPN, CDR2 SVGIG (reference sequence). The V end lost 1 base, the J end lost 3 bases, and 11 bases lay between the germline ends. The CDR3 totals 14 residues. The CDR3 loop is CAWSGLRRTDTQYF. The CDR3 bases are TGTGCCTGGAGTGGGCTTCGTAGGACAGATACGCAGTATTTT.

A note on this clone: The sample contains more than one DNA sequence encoding this CDR3. The chain is built from TRBV7-3 and TRBJ1-1, with D maybe TRBD1 (6 bases). CDR3 length: 13 amino acids. Looked up from germline, CDR1 is SGHTA and CDR2 is FQGTGA. The germline V and J ends were trimmed by 5 bases and 4 bases, with 11 bases remaining between them. DNA of the CDR3: TGTGCCAGCAGCGCACAGGGTAGCACTGAAGCTTTCTTT. Protein sequence: CASSAQGSTEAFF.

J is TRBJ1-5 and V is TRBV28, with D uncertain. Trimming removed 3 bases from V and 0 bases from J, with 9 bases in between. The CDR3 runs to 15 residues. Germline V gene lookup returns CDR1 MDHEN and CDR2 SYDVKM. CDR3 protein: CASSFLGDSNQPQHF. The CDR3 DNA reads TGTGCCAGCAGTTTTCTCGGGGATAGCAATCAGCCCCAGCATTTT.

This chain joins TRBV19 and TRBJ1-4; the D gene is possibly TRBD1 (5 bases). The CDR3 totals 15 residues. Germline CDR1 and CDR2: LNHDA and SQIVND (reference sequence). Deletions cut 11 bases from V and 8 bases from J, with 24 bases between. CDR3 sequence reads: CAVSRPGQGGEKLFF. The CDR3 DNA sequence: TGTGCCGTAAGTAGGCCCGGCCAGGGAGGAGAAAAACTGTTTTTT.

This sequence joins TRBV7-2 and TRBJ1-5, with D unresolved. The V gene lost 1 base and the J gene lost 0 bases, with 10 bases spanning the gap. The CDR3 spans 16 residues. CDR1 and CDR2 (germline): SGHTA, FQGNSA. CDR3 sequence (DNA): TGTGCCAGCAGCTTAGGGCCCGGGATTAGCAATCAGCCCCAGCATTTT. It encodes CASSLGPGISNQPQHF.

The chain employs TRBV7-2 and TRBJ2-3; 8 bases agree with TRBD2. Per the germline V gene, CDR1 is SGHTA and CDR2 is FQGNSA. V lost 5 bases, J lost 4 bases, and 11 bases stayed unmatched. CDR3 size: 16 residues. The CDR3 region has the DNA TGTGCCAGCAGCCCTCCAGGCGGGAGGCCCCCAGATACGCAGTATTTT. It is translated as CASSPPGGRPPDTQYF.

This clone was recorded only once. The rearrangement links TRBV5-6 to TRBJ2-1; 7 bases map to TRBD1. CDR1 and CDR2 from the germline V gene are SGHDT and YYEEEE. The length of the CDR3 is 12 residues. The junction had 4 bases not matched to a gene; V was cut back by 5 bases and J by 8 bases. The CDR3 bases are TGTGCCAGCAGTTACGACAGGGATGAGCAGTTCTTC. It encodes CASSYDRDEQFF.

This clone was recorded only once. The J gene is TRBJ2-7, the V gene TRBV28, with no clear D. V was pared by 6 bases and J by 4 bases, with 10 bases between. The germline gives CDR1 MDHEN, CDR2 SYDVKM. The CDR3 is 12 amino acids. CDR3 region: CASSRPFYEQYF. CDR3 sequence (DNA): TGTGCCAGCAGCCGACCTTTTTACGAGCAGTACTTC.

The V call is TRBV18, the J call TRBJ2-5; a weak D match, TRBD1 (6 bases). Between the trimmed V and J ends, which lost 6 bases and 5 bases, there was a span of 19 bases. From germline, CDR1 is KGHSH and CDR2 LQKENI. CDR3 size: 15 residues. CDR3 nucleotide sequence: TGTGCCAGCTCCACCGAACAGGGATGGTGGGAGACCCAGTACTTC. This gives the protein CASSTEQGWWETQYF.

This chain connects TRBV14 to TRBJ1-2; 8 bases fit TRBD1. The V gene end was trimmed by 2 bases and the J gene end by 8 bases; junction bases not matched to a gene: 13. Germline V gene sequence: CDR1 SGHDN, CDR2 FVKESK. This CDR3 has 16 amino acids. The CDR3 sequence is CASSQPNRGTGPGYTF. The CDR3 DNA is TGTGCCAGCAGCCAACCTAACAGGGGGACAGGCCCGGGCTACACCTTC.

The V call is TRBV2, the J call TRBJ1-3; D is perhaps TRBD1 (6 bases). This CDR3 is 18 amino acids long. Germline loops: CDR1 SNHLY, CDR2 FYNNEI. V gave up 5 bases and J gave up 3 bases, with 23 bases separating them. The CDR3, as DNA: TGTGCCAGCAGTTTTAGTACAGGGCGTGCCCCACTTGGAAACACCATATATTTT. It specifies CASSFSTGRAPLGNTIYF.

The chain links TRBV4-2 to TRBJ2-2; possibly TRBD1 for D (5 bases). Between the trimmed V and J ends, which lost 6 bases and 7 bases, there was a span of 15 bases. The CDR3 is 14 residues long. The germline gives CDR1 LGHNA, CDR2 YNFKEQ. The CDR3 spells CASSFRESIGELFF. The CDR3 region has the DNA TGTGCCAGCAGTTTCAGGGAATCGATCGGGGAGCTGTTTTTT.

Here the CDR3 DNA reads TGTGCCACCAGCCGCCGCGCGAGCTCCTACAATGAGCAGTTCTTC. This sequence encodes CATSRRASSYNEQFF. The chain couples TRBV15 to TRBJ2-1; D gene uncertain. The length of the CDR3 is 15 residues. Germline values: CDR1 LNHNV, CDR2 YYDKDF (reference sequence). Trimming left V 5 bases short and J 0 bases short, with 11 bases between. The entire variable domain, with the rest obtained from reference TRBV15 and TRBJ2-1, is as follows: DAMVIQNPRYQVTQFGKPVTLSCSQTLNHNVMYWYQQKSSQAPKLLFHYYDKDFNNEADTPDNFQSRRPNTSFCFLDIRSPGLGDTAMYLCATSRRASSYNEQFFGPGTRLTVL.

The V and J genes are TRBV14 and TRBJ2-3; 7 bases match TRBD2. The CDR3 covers 16 residues. V lost 3 bases, J lost 2 bases, and 8 bases stayed unmatched. Germline CDR1 reads SGHDN; CDR2 reads FVKESK. The CDR3 protein is CASSQRYSGYTDTQYF. The CDR3 nucleotides are TGTGCCAGCAGCCAGCGATATAGCGGGTACACAGATACGCAGTATTTT.

The genes are TRBV7-2 and TRBJ2-7, with 7 nucleotides matching TRBD2. The CDR3 loop spans 13 amino acids. Germline assignment: CDR1 SGHTA and CDR2 FQGNSA. V lost 4 bases, J lost 0 bases, and 0 bases stayed unmatched. The CDR3 coding sequence is TGTGCCAGCAGCTGGACTAGCTCCTACGAGCAGTACTTC. Its translation: CASSWTSSYEQYF.

This clone was detected once. The chain recombines TRBV19 with TRBJ2-4; no clear D. Germline V gives CDR1 LNHDA, CDR2 SQIVND (reference sequence). The CDR3 consists of 16 residues. The germline V and J ends were trimmed by 6 bases and 1 base, with 16 bases remaining between them. The CDR3 loop reads CASSKGWGTAKNIQYF. CDR3 bases: TGTGCCAGTAGCAAGGGATGGGGTACGGCCAAAAACATTCAGTACTTC.

The chain recombines TRBV6-1 with TRBJ1-4, with D perhaps matching TRBD1 (5 bases). The CDR3 covers 15 residues. Trimming took off 2 bases at V and 8 bases at J, with 15 bases between the two ends. CDR1 is MNHNS, CDR2 SASEGT, per germline. The CDR3 region is CASSEYGGGMEKLFF. The DNA of the CDR3 is TGTGCCAGCAGTGAATATGGGGGAGGAATGGAAAAACTGTTTTTT.

This chain connects TRBV19 to TRBJ2-2; D is unresolved. The CDR3 has 15 residues. Germline CDR1 reads LNHDA; CDR2 reads SQIVND (reference sequence). Trimming pared 7 bases from V and 4 bases from J, leaving 16 bases between. CDR3 region: CASTVGTLTTGELFF. CDR3 coding DNA: TGTGCCAGTACTGTGGGAACACTAACCACCGGGGAGCTGTTTTTT.

This clone was detected once. This chain uses TRBV4-3 with TRBJ2-5, with TRBD2 identical over 12 bases. The germline CDR1 and CDR2 sequences are LGHNA and YSLEER. Trimming removed 3 bases from V and 13 bases from J; junction bases left unmatched: 9. The CDR3 contains 14 residues. CDR3: CASSQWTSGEAPYF. The DNA of the CDR3 is TGCGCCAGCAGCCAGTGGACTAGCGGGGAGGCCCCGTACTTC.

Concerning this clone itself: Other nucleotide sequences from this sample produce the same CDR3. The chain couples TRBV28 to TRBJ1-5; D might be TRBD1 (5 bases). This CDR3 comprises 15 residues. CDR1 and CDR2 from the germline V gene are MDHEN and SYDVKM. Trimming stripped 2 bases from V and 1 base from J, with 9 bases between. CDR3 sequence: CASSLGGPSNQPQHF. The DNA of the CDR3 is TGTGCCAGCAGTTTAGGGGGACCGAGCAATCAGCCCCAGCATTTT.

The J gene is TRBJ1-3, the V gene TRBV4-2; D ambiguous. Trimming pared 0 bases from V and 0 bases from J, leaving 12 bases between. The germline gives CDR1 LGHNA, CDR2 YNFKEQ. This CDR3 has 17 residues. The CDR3 loop reads CASSQDGPYSSGNTIYF. In DNA, the CDR3 is TGTGCCAGCAGCCAAGATGGGCCGTACTCCTCTGGAAACACCATATATTTT.